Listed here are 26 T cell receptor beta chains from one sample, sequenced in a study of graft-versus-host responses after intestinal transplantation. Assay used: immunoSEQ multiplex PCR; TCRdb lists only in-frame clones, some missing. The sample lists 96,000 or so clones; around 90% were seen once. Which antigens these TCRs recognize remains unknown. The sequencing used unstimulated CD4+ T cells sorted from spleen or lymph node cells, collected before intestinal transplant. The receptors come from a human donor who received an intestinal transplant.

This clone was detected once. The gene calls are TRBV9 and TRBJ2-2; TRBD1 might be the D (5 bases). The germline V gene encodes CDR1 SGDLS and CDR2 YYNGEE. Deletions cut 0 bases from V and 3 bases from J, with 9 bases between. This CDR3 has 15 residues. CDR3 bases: TGTGCCAGCAGCGTAGGCGACAGTTACACCGGGGAGCTGTTTTTT. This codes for CASSVGDSYTGELFF.

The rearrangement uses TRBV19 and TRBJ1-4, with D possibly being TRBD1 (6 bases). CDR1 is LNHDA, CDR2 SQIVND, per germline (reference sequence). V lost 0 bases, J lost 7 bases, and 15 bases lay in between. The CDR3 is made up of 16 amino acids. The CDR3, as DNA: TGTGCCAGTAGTATAGATCGCAGGGGCGGTGGTGAAAAACTGTTTTTT. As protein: CASSIDRRGGGEKLFF.

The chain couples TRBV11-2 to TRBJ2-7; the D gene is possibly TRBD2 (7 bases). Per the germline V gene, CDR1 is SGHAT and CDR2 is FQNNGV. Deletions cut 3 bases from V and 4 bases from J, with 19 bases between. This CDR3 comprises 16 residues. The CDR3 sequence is CASSLLSGGPTYEQYF. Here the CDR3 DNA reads TGTGCCAGCAGCTTGTTATCCGGGGGGCCTACTTACGAGCAGTACTTC.

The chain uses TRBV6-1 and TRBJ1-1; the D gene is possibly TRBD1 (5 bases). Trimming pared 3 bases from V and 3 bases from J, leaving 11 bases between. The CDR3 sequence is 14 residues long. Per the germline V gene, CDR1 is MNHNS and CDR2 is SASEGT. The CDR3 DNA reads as TGTGCCAGCAGTGATCAGGGTCCCGACACTGAAGCTTTCTTT. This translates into CASSDQGPDTEAFF.

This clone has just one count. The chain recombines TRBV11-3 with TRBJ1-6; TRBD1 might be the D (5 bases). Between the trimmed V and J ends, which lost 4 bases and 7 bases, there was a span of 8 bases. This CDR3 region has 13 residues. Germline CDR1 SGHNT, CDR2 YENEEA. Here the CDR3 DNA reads TGTGCCAGCAGCTCAAGGGGCAATTCACCCCTCCACTTT. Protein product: CASSSRGNSPLHF. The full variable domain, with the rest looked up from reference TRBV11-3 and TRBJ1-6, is EAGVVQSPRYKIIEKKQPVAFWCNPISGHNTLYWYLQNLGQGPELLIRYENEEAVDDSQLPKDRFSAERLKGVDSTLKIQPAELGDSAVYLCASSSRGNSPLHFGNGTRLTVT.

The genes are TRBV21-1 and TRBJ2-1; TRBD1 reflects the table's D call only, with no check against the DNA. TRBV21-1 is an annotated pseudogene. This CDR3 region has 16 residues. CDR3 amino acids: CASSKPRDRAYNEQFF. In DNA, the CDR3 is TGTGCCAGCAGCAAACCCAGGGACAGGGCGTACAATGAGCAGTTCTTC.

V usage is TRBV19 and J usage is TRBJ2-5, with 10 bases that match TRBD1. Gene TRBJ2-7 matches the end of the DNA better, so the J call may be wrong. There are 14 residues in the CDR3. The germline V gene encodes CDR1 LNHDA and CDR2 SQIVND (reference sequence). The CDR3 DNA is TGTGCCAGTAGAAGCCGGGACAGGGGATACGAGCAGTACTTC. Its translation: CASRSRDRGYEQYF.

The CDR3 DNA follows: TGTGCCAGCAGCCCCCGGACAGGGAATGCTGAAGCTTTCTTT. Translated, it gives CASSPRTGNAEAFF. This chain connects TRBV4-2 to TRBJ1-1, with 8 bases lining up with TRBD1. This CDR3 is 14 amino acids long. CDR1 is LGHNA and CDR2 is YNFKEQ in the germline V gene. With V trimmed by 4 bases and J by 6 bases, 7 bases remained unmatched.

Here the CDR3 reads CASSVTGAEKLFF. In nucleotides, the CDR3 is TGTGCCAGCAGTGTCACAGGGGCTGAAAAACTGTTTTTT. The chain recombines TRBV25-1 with TRBJ1-4; 7 bases are shared with TRBD1. Per germline, CDR1 MGHDK and CDR2 SYGVNS. Trimming at V came to 4 bases and at J to 7 bases, leaving 3 bases not matched to a gene. The CDR3 is made up of 13 amino acids.

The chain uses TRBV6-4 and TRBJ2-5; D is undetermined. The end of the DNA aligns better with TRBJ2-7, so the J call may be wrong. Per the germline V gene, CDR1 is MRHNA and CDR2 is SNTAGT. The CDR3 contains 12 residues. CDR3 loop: CASSDRGYEQYF. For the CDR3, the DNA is TGTGCCAGCAGTGACAGAGGCTACGAGCAGTACTTC.

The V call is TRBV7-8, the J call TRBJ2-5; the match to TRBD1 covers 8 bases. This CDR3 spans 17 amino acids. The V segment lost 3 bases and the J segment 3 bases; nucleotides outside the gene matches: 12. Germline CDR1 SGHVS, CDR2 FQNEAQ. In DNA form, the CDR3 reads TGTGCCAGCAGCTTCTTTGCTTTTGCGGACAGGGAAGAGACCCAGTACTTC. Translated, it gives CASSFFAFADREETQYF.

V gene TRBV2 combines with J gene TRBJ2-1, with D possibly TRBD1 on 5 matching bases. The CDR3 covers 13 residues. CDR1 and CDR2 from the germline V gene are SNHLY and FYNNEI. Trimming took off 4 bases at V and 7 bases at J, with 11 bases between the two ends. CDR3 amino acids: CASSARAENEQFF. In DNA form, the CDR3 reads TGTGCCAGCAGTGCCAGGGCTGAGAATGAGCAGTTCTTC.

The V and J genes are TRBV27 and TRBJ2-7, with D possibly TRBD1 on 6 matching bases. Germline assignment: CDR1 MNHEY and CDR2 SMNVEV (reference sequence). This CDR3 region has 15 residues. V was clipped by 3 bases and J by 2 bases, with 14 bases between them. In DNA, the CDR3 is TGTGCCAGCAGTTTCCTCAGGGGTTCTCCCTACGAGCAGTACTTC. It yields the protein CASSFLRGSPYEQYF.

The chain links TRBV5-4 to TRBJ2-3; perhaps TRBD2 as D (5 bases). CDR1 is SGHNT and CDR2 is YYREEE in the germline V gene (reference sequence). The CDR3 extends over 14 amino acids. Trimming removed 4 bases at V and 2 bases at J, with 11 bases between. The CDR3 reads CASSQSGLTDTQYF. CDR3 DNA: TGTGCCAGCAGCCAAAGCGGCCTCACAGATACGCAGTATTTT.

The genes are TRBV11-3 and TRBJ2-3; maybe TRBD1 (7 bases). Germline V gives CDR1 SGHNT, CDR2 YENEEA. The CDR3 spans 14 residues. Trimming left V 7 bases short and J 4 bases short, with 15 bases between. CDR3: CASTPGGPADTQYF. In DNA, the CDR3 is TGTGCCAGCACCCCAGGGGGGCCCGCAGATACGCAGTATTTT. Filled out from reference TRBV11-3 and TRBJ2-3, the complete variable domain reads EAGVVQSPRYKIIEKKQPVAFWCNPISGHNTLYWYLQNLGQGPELLIRYENEEAVDDSQLPKDRFSAERLKGVDSTLKIQPAELGDSAVYLCASTPGGPADTQYFGPGTRLTVL.

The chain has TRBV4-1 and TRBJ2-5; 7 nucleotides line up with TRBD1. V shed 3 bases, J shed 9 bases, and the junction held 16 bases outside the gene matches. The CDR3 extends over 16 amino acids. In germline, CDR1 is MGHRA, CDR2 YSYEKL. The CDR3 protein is CASSQSYRDRPRAQYF. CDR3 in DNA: TGCGCCAGCAGCCAGAGCTATCGGGACAGACCGAGGGCCCAGTACTTC.

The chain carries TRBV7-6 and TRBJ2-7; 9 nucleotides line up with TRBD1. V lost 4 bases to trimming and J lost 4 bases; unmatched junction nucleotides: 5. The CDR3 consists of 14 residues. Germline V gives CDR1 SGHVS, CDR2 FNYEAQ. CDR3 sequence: CASSSGTGRYEQYF. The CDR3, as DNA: TGTGCCAGCAGCTCCGGGACAGGGAGGTACGAGCAGTACTTC.

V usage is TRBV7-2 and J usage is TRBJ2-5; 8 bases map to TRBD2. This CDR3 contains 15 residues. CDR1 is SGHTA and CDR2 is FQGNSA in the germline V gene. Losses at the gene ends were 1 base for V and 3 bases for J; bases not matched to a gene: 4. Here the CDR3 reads CASSLEGLAEETQYF. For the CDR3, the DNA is TGTGCCAGCAGCTTAGAAGGACTAGCTGAAGAGACCCAGTACTTC. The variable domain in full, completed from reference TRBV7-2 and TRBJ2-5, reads GAGVSQSPSNKVTEKGKDVELRCDPISGHTALYWYRQSLGQGLEFLIYFQGNSAPDKSGLPSDRFSAERTGGSVSTLTIQRTQQEDSAVYLCASSLEGLAEETQYFGPGTRLLVL.

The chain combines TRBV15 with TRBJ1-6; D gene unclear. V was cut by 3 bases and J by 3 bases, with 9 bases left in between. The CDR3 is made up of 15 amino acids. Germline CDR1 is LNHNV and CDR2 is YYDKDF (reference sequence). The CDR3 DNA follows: TGTGCCACCAGCAGTGGTCCCTACTATAATTCACCCCTCCACTTT. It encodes CATSSGPYYNSPLHF.

In DNA form, the CDR3 reads TGCGCCAGCAGCTCCCGAGGCAGTGCTGGGGGCTACACCTTC. This translates into CASSSRGSAGGYTF. The V and J genes are TRBV5-1 and TRBJ1-2; no clear D. Looked up from germline, CDR1 is SGHRS and CDR2 is YFSETQ. The CDR3 extends over 14 amino acids. V shed 3 bases and J shed 8 bases, with 17 bases lying between them.

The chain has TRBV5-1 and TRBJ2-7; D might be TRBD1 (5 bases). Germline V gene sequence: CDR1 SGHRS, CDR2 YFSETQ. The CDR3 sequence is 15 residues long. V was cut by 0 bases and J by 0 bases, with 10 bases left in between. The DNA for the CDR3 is TGCGCCAGCAGCTTGGACAGGCAGAGCTCCTACGAGCAGTACTTC. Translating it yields CASSLDRQSSYEQYF.

This CDR3 reads CANRDSGGNEQYF. In nucleotides, the CDR3 is TGTGCCAATCGGGACTCCGGGGGTAACGAGCAGTACTTC. The chain joins TRBV10-3 to TRBJ2-7; TRBD2 is a possible D gene (6 bases). The ends were cut back, 10 bases at V and 5 bases at J, with 18 bases in the middle. Germline V gives CDR1 ENHRY, CDR2 SYGVKD. This CDR3 comprises 13 residues.

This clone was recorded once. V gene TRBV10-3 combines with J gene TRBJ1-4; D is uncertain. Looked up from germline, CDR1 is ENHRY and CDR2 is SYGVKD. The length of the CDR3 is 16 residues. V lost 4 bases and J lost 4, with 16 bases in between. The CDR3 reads CAISAAGGTNNEKLFF. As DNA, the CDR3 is TGTGCCATCAGTGCTGCTGGAGGAACGAATAATGAAAAACTGTTTTTT.

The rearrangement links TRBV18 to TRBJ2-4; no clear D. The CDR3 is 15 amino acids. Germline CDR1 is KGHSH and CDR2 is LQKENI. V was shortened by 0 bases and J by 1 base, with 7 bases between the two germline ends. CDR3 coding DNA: TGTGCCAGCTCACCACCGTCTCGGGCCAAAAACATTCAGTACTTC. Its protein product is CASSPPSRAKNIQYF.

The DNA of the CDR3 is TGTGCCACCAGCAGACCACCCGGGGACACTGAAGCTTTCTTT. This gives the protein CATSRPPGDTEAFF. This rearrangement joins TRBV15 to TRBJ1-1; D not resolved. Germline V gives CDR1 LNHNV, CDR2 YYDKDF (reference sequence). This CDR3 region has 14 residues. V shed 2 bases and J shed 3 bases, with 10 bases lying between them.

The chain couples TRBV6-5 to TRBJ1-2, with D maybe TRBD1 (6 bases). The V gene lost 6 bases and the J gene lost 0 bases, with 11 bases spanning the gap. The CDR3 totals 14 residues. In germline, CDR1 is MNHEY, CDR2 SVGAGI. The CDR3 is CASRQGITNYGYTF. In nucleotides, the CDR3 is TGTGCCAGCAGACAGGGCATCACTAACTATGGCTACACCTTC.